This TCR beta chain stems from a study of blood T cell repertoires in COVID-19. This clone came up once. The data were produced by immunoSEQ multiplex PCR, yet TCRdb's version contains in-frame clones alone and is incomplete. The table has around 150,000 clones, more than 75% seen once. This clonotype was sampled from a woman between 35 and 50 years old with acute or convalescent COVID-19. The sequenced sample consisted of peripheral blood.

CDR3 residues: CASSSWAYTEAFF. CDR3 nucleotide sequence: TGTGCCAGCAGCTCGTGGGCGTACACTGAAGCTTTCTTT. The chain links TRBV28 to TRBJ1-1; no clear D gene. CDR3 size: 13 residues. Trimming pared 6 bases from V and 3 bases from J, leaving 11 bases between. Germline loops: CDR1 MDHEN, CDR2 SYDVKM.